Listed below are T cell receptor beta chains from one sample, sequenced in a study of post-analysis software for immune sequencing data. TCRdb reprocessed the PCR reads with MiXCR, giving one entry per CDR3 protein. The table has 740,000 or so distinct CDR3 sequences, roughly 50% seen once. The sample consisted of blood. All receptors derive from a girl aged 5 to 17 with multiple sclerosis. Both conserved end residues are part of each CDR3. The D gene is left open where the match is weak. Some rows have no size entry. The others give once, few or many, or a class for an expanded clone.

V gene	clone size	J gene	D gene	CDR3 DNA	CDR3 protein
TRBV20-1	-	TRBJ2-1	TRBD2	TGCAGTGCCAGACTAGCGGGAGTAAGTGAGCAGTTCTTC	CSARLAGVSEQFF
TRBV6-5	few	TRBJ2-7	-	TGTGCCAGCAGTTACTCGGCGCGGGGAGCCGGCGAGCAGTACTTC	CASSYSARGAGEQYF
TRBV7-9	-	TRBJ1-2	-	TGTGCCAGCAGCCCAACGCGGGGCGTTTATGGCTACACCTTC	CASSPTRGVYGYTF
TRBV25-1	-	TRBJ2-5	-	TGTGCCAGCAGTGAAGGGGGCCTCGGGGAGAAAGAGACCCAGTACTTC	CASSEGGLGEKETQYF
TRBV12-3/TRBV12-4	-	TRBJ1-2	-	TGTGCCAGCAGACCCGACAGAAGAGTGGGCTACACCTTC	CASRPDRRVGYTF
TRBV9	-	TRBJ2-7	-	TGTGCCAGCAGCGTACAGACAGGACCCTACGAGCAGTACTTC	CASSVQTGPYEQYF
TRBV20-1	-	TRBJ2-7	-	TGCAGTGCTAGCCAGCCGGGGGTGCGACTCCGGCAGTACTTC	CSASQPGVRLRQYF
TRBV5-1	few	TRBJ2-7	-	TGCGCCAGCAGCTTGGCCGCTCGGACACCCAGCGAGCAGTACTTC	CASSLAARTPSEQYF
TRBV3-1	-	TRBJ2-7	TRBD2	TGTGCCAGCAGCCAAGATATGGGTGGACTAGCGCGTTTGTACGAGCAGTACTTC	CASSQDMGGLARLYEQYF
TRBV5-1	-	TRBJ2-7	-	TGCGCCAGCAGCCCCCCGGGGGAGGCCTACGAGCAGTACTTC	CASSPPGEAYEQYF
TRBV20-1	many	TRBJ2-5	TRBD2	TGCAGTGCTAGAGGGAGCGGGAGGGAGCTGGAGACCCAGTACTTC	CSARGSGRELETQYF
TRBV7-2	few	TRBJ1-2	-	TGTGCCAGCAGCTTCCTCCGCCCAGGGGACGGCTACACCTTC	CASSFLRPGDGYTF
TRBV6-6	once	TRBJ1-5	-	TGTGCCAGCAGAAGACTCACCTCGGGGCAGCCCCAGCATTTT	CASRRLTSGQPQHF
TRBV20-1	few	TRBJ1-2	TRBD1	TGCAGTGCTAGAGGTGGGCCGAGCCGGGACAGGGGCTATGGCTACACCTTC	CSARGGPSRDRGYGYTF
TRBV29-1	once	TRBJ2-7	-	TGCAGCGCACTCAGAAACTCCTACGAGCAGTACTTC	CSALRNSYEQYF
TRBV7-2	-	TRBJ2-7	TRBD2	TGTGCCAGCAGCCGAGCGGGACCTTCCTACGAGCAGTACTTC	CASSRAGPSYEQYF
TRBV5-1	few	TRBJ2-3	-	TGCGCCAGCAGCTTGGAGTCAGGGAGCGATACGCAGTATTTT	CASSLESGSDTQYF
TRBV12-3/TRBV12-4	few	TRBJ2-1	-	TGTGCCAGCCGACGGGGACTGCTCTCCTACAATGAGCAGTTCTTC	CASRRGLLSYNEQFF
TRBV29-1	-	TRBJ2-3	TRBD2	TGCAGCGGGACTAGCGGGGGTCTGGATACGCAGTATTTT	CSGTSGGLDTQYF
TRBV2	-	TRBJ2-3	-	TGTGCCAGCAACCAGGTGGGGCTCACCTTTCTGCCGCAGTATTTT	CASNQVGLTFLPQYF
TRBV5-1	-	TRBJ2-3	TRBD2	TGCGCCAGCGGCTTGGGACTACCGTCCACAGATACGCAGTATTTT	CASGLGLPSTDTQYF
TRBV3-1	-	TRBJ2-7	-	TGTGCCAGCAACCAAGATCCGGGGGCGGGCGAGCAGTACTTC	CASNQDPGAGEQYF
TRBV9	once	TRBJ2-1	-	TGTGCCAGCAGCGTAGTCCCAAACGACCCCAATGAGCAGTTCTTC	CASSVVPNDPNEQFF
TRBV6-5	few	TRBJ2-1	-	TGTGCCAGTCGGTACGAACCTAGCTCCTACAATGAGCAGTTCTTC	CASRYEPSSYNEQFF
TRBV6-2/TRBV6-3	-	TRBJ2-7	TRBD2	TGTGCCAGCAGTTACTCGCCGCGACTAGCGGGGGCCTACGAGCAGTACTTC	CASSYSPRLAGAYEQYF
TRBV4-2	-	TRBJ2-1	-	TGTGCCAGCAGCCAAGTGATGCTAGGCTCCTACAATGAGCAGTTCTTC	CASSQVMLGSYNEQFF
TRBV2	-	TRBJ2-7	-	TGTGCCAGCAGTGAAAACGAGCACTCCTACGAGCAGTACTTC	CASSENEHSYEQYF
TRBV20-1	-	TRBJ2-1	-	TGCAGTGCTAGAGATTATGGAGGGGGAGTTGAGCAGTTCTTC	CSARDYGGGVEQFF
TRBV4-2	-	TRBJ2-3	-	TGTGCCAGCAGCCAAGCCTTTCCGGATACGCAGTATTTT	CASSQAFPDTQYF
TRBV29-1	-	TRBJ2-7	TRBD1	TGCAGCGTGACCGACAGGGGGCGAGTAAACGAGCAGTACTTC	CSVTDRGRVNEQYF
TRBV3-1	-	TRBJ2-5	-	TGTGCCAGCAGCCTAGACACATCCCTGAGGAAGCAGTACTTC	CASSLDTSLRKQYF
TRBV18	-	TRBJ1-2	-	TGTGCCAGCTCACCGCTCAAGGGCTATGGCTACACCTTC	CASSPLKGYGYTF
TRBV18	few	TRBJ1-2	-	TGTGCCAGCTCACGTAGAACAGGAGAATTTAACTATGGCTACACCTTC	CASSRRTGEFNYGYTF
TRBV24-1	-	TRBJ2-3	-	TGTGCCACCTGTGATTTGGTCCCAGATACGCAGTATTTT	CATCDLVPDTQYF
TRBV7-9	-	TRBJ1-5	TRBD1	TGTGCGGTACAGGGGTCCAATCAGCCCCAGCATTTT	CAVQGSNQPQHF
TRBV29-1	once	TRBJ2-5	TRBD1	TGCAGCGTTGGTGCCAGGGGGCAAGAGACCCAGTACTTC	CSVGARGQETQYF
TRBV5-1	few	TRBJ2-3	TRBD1	TGCGCCAGCAGCTTGAGGACAGGGAAGACAGATACGCAGTATTTT	CASSLRTGKTDTQYF
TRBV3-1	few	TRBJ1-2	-	TGTGCCAGCAGCCAGGGGACGTCTCACGGCTACACCTTC	CASSQGTSHGYTF
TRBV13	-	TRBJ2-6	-	TGTGCCAGCAGCGCGAGACGGGGGCCATCTGGGGCCAACGTCCTGACTTTC	CASSARRGPSGANVLTF
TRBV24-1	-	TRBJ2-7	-	TGTGCCACTACGACCGGGATCAATTACGAGCAGTACTTC	CATTTGINYEQYF
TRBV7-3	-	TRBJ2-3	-	TGTGCCAGCAGCTTAACGTTCAGGGATACGCAGTATTTT	CASSLTFRDTQYF